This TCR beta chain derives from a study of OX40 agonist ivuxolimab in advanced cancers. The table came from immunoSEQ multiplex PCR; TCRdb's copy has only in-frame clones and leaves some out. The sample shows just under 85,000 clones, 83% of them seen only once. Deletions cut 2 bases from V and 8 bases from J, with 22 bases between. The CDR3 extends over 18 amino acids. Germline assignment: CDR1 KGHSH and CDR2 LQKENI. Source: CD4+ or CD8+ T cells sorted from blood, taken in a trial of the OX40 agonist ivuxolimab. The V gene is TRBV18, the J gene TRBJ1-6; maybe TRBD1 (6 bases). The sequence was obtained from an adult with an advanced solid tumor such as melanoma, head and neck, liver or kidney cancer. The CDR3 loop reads CASSPIFVGAFGDSPLHF. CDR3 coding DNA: TGTGCCAGCTCACCAATATTCGTGGGGGCCTTTGGAGATTCACCCCTCCACTTT.